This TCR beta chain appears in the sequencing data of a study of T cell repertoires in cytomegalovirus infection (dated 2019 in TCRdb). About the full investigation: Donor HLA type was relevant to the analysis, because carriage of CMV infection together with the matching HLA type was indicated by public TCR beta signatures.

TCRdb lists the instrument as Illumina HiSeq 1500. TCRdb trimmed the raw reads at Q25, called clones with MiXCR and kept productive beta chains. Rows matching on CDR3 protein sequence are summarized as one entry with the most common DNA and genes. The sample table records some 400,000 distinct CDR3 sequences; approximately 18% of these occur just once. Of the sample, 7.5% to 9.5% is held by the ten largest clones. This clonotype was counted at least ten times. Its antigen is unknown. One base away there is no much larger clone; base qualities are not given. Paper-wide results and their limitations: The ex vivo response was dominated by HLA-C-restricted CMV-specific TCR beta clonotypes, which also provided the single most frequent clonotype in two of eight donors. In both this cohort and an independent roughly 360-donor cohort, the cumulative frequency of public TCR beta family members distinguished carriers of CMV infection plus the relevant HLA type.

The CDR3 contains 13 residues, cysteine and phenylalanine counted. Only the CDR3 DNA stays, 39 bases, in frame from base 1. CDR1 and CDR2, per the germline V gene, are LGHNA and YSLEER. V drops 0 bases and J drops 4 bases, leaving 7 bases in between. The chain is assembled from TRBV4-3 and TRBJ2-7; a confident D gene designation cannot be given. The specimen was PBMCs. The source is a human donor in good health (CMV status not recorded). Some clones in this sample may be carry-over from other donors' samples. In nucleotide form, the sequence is TGCGCCAGCAGCCAAGATAGGAGATACGAGCAGTACTTC. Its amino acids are CASSQDRRYEQYF.